Below are 12 T cell receptor beta chains sequenced from a single sample in a study of cytomegalovirus exposure and HLA in healthy donors. Primers: 60 Vbeta forward and 13 Jbeta reverse. Some clones are missing from TCRdb's copy, which holds only in-frame ones; the method was immunoSEQ multiplex PCR. Of approximately 74,000 clones in the sample, roughly 80% are singletons; the top ten hold over 2.5%. The sequenced sample consisted of PBMCs. The origin of the receptors is a woman aged 25 to 39 in good health and CMV-seronegative.

In its sample, this clone was seen a few times. The J gene is TRBJ2-2, the V gene TRBV6-4, with D maybe TRBD2 (5 bases). This CDR3 region has 16 residues. Germline CDR1 and CDR2: MRHNA and SNTAGT. V lost 3 bases to trimming and J lost 4 bases, with 15 bases between them. CDR3 amino acids: CASSEDSSFVTGELFF. CDR3 in DNA: TGTGCCAGCAGTGAGGATTCTAGCTTCGTCACCGGGGAGCTGTTTTTT.

The chain uses TRBV6-1 and TRBJ2-7, with TRBD2 as a possible D gene (6 bases). Trimming stripped 7 bases from V and 0 bases from J, with 16 bases between. This CDR3 is built from 15 residues. Germline values: CDR1 MNHNS, CDR2 SASEGT. The CDR3 is CASTPGDRPSYEQYF. The CDR3 nucleotides read TGTGCCAGCACCCCGGGGGACCGACCCTCCTACGAGCAGTACTTC.

The rearrangement links TRBV11-3 to TRBJ2-2; perhaps TRBD2 as D (6 bases). The germline V and J ends were trimmed by 5 bases and 3 bases, with 16 bases remaining between them. The CDR3 covers 16 residues. Germline V gives CDR1 SGHNT, CDR2 YENEEA. CDR3 nucleotides: TGTGCCAGCAGCCGAGTCGGGGGATGGTACACCGGGGAGCTGTTTTTT. Protein product: CASSRVGGWYTGELFF.

In DNA form, the CDR3 reads TGTGCCAGCAGCTTCCCTGACCTGGGGCTTAACTATGGCTACACCTTC. It specifies CASSFPDLGLNYGYTF. This chain connects TRBV5-4 to TRBJ1-2; tentative D call: TRBD1 (5 bases). The CDR3 contains 16 residues. Trimming shortened V by 2 bases and J by 1 base, and 15 bases separated the two germline ends. Germline CDR1 and CDR2: SGHNT and YYREEE (reference sequence).

This chain joins TRBV7-9 and TRBJ1-4; D is perhaps TRBD1 (6 bases). The CDR3 is 16 amino acids. The V end was cut by 3 bases, the J end by 0 bases, with 11 bases between. Germline values: CDR1 SEHNR, CDR2 FQNEAQ (reference sequence). CDR3 protein: CASSFGGPATNEKLFF. CDR3 coding DNA: TGTGCCAGCAGCTTCGGGGGGCCAGCAACTAATGAAAAACTGTTTTTT.

The rearrangement joins TRBV2 to TRBJ2-3; 8 bases are a match to TRBD1. This CDR3 region has 20 residues. V gave up 6 bases and J gave up 2 bases; unmatched junction bases: 22. Germline V gene lookup returns CDR1 SNHLY and CDR2 FYNNEI. In DNA form, the CDR3 reads TGTGCCAGCAGGGCCCTGGATACAAGGAGGACAGGGTATGACACAGATACGCAGTATTTT. It encodes CASRALDTRRTGYDTDTQYF.

This clone has a handful of counts. This chain connects TRBV2 to TRBJ2-2; 12 nucleotides line up with TRBD1. This CDR3 is 15 amino acids long. CDR1 is SNHLY and CDR2 is FYNNEI in the germline V gene. The junction had 4 bases not matched to a gene; V was cut back by 3 bases and J by 8 bases. The DNA of the CDR3 is TGTGCCAGCAGTGATGGGACAGGGGGCGGAGGGGAGCTGTTTTTT. The encoded protein is CASSDGTGGGGELFF.

The chain carries TRBV14 and TRBJ1-1; 8 bases match TRBD1. CDR3 length: 14 amino acids. Losses at the gene ends were 3 bases for V and 5 bases for J; bases not matched to a gene: 5. Per germline, CDR1 SGHDN and CDR2 FVKESK. In DNA form, the CDR3 reads TGTGCCAGCAGCCACAGGGGGCTACGTACTGAAGCTTTCTTT. Translated: CASSHRGLRTEAFF.

This chain connects TRBV6-1 to TRBJ1-5; the D gene is possibly TRBD1 (6 bases). The CDR3 is 14 residues long. V lost 6 bases and J lost 7, with 16 bases in between. The germline V gene encodes CDR1 MNHNS and CDR2 SASEGT. CDR3 amino acids: CASSFRQDSQPQHF. The CDR3 bases are TGTGCCAGCAGCTTTCGACAGGATAGCCAGCCCCAGCATTTT.

The J gene is TRBJ2-3, the V gene TRBV10-1, with 7 bases fitting TRBD1. The trim removed 3 bases at V and 2 bases at J, leaving 5 bases unmatched. Germline V CDR1 and CDR2: WNHNN, SYGVQD (reference sequence). The CDR3 is made up of 15 amino acids. CDR3 sequence (DNA): TGCGCCAGCAGTGACGACAGGGTGATCACAGATACGCAGTATTTT. Translation gives CASSDDRVITDTQYF.

V and J are TRBV19 and TRBJ1-5; 9 positions agree with TRBD1. CDR3 length: 18 amino acids. V was pared by 0 bases and J by 9 bases, with 15 bases of the junction left unmatched. Germline V lookup: CDR1 LNHDA, CDR2 SQIVND (reference sequence). Here the CDR3 reads CASSIDLGQGLDRWPQHF. DNA of the CDR3: TGTGCCAGTAGTATAGATCTCGGACAGGGGCTAGACCGATGGCCCCAGCATTTT.

This chain uses TRBV30 with TRBJ1-6; TRBD1 is a possible D gene (6 bases). Trimming left V 3 bases short and J 7 bases short, with 13 bases between. This CDR3 is 14 amino acids long. Germline CDR1 reads GTSNPN; CDR2 reads SVGIG (reference sequence). In nucleotides, the CDR3 is TGTGCCTGGAGCCAGGGAGGGGGAAATTCACCCCTCCACTTT. Translated, it gives CAWSQGGGNSPLHF.